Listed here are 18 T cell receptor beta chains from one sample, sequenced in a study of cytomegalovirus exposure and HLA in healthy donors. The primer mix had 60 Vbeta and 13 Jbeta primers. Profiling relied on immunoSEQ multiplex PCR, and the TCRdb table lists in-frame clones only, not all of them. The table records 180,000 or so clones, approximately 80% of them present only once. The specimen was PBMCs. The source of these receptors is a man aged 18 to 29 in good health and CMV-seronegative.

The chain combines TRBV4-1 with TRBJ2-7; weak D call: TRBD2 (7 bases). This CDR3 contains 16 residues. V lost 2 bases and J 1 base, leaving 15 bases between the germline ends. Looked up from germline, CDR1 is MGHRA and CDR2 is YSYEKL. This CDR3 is CASSQSWGGRSYEQYF. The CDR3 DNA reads TGCGCCAGCAGCCAATCCTGGGGGGGCCGATCCTACGAGCAGTACTTC.

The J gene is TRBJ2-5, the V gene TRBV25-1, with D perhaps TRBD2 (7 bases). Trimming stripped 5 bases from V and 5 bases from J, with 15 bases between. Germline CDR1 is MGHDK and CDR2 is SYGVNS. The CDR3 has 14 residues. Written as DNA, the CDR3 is TGTGCCAGCAGTTTCCCGGGGGGCCGGGAGACCCAGTACTTC. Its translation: CASSFPGGRETQYF. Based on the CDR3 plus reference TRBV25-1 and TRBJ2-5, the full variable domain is EADIYQTPRYLVIGTGKKITLECSQTMGHDKMYWYQQDPGMELHLIHYSYGVNSTEKGDLSSESTVSRIRTEHFPLTLESARPSHTSQYLCASSFPGGRETQYFGPGTRLLVL.

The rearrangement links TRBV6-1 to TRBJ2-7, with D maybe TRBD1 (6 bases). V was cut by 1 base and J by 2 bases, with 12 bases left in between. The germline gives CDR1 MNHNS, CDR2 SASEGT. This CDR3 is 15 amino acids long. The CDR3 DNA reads TGTGCCAGCAGTGAAGACGACAGGTGGGCCTACGAGCAGTACTTC. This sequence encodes CASSEDDRWAYEQYF.

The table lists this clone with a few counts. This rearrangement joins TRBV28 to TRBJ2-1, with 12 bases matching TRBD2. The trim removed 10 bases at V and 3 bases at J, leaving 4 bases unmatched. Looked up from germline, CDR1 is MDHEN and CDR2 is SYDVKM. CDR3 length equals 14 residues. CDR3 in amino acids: CATLAGGLYNEQFF. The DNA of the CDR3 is TGTGCCACCCTAGCGGGGGGGCTCTACAATGAGCAGTTCTTC.

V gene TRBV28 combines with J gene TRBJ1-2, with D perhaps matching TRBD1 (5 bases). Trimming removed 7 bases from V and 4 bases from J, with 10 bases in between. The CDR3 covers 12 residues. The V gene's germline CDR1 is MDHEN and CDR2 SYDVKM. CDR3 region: CASIGHFYGYTF. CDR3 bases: TGTGCCAGCATAGGACACTTCTATGGCTACACCTTC.

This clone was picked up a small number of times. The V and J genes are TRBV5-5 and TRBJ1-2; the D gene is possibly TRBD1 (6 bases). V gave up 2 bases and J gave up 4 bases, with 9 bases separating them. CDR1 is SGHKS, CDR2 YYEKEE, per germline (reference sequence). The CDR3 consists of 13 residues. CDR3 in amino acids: CASSFPDSYGYTF. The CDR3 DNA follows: TGTGCCAGCAGCTTCCCGGACAGCTATGGCTACACCTTC.

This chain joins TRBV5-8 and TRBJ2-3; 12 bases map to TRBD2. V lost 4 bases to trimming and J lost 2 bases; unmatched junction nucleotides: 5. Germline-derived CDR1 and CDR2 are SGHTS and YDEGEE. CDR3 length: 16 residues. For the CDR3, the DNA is TGTGCCAGCAGCCAACTAGCGGGGGGATTCACAGATACGCAGTATTTT. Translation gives CASSQLAGGFTDTQYF.

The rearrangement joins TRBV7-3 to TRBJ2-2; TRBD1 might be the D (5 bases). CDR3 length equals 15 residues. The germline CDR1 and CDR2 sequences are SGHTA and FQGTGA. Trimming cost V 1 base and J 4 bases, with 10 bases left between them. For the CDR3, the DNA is TGTGCCAGCAGCTTAAGGCAGGGTAGCACCGGGGAGCTGTTTTTT. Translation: CASSLRQGSTGELFF.

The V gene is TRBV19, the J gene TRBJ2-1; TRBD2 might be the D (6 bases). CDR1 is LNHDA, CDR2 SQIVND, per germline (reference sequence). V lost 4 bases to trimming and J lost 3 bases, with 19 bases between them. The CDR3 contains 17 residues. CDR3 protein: CASSTLRGSGNYNEQFF. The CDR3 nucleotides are TGTGCCAGTAGTACCCTCCGTGGTAGCGGAAACTACAATGAGCAGTTCTTC. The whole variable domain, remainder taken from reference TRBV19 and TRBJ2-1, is DGGITQSPKYLFRKEGQNVTLSCEQNLNHDAMYWYRQDPGQGLRLIYYSQIVNDFQKGDIAEGYSVSREKKESFPLTVTSAQKNPTAFYLCASSTLRGSGNYNEQFFGPGTRLTVL.

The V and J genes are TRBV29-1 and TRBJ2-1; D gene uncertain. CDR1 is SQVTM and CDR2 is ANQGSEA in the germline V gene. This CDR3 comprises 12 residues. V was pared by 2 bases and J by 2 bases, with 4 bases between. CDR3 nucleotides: TGCAGCGTTGAAACGGCCTACAATGAGCAGTTCTTC. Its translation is CSVETAYNEQFF.

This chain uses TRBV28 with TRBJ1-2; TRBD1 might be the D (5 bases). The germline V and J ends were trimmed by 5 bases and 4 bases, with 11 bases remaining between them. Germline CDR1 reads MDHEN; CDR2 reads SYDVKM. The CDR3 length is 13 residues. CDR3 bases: TGTGCCAGCAGTGCTGACAGCCCCTATGGCTACACCTTC. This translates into CASSADSPYGYTF.

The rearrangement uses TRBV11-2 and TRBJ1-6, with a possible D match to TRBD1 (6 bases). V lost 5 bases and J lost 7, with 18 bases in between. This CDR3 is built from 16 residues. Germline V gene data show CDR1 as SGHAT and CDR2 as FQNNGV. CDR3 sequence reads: CASSKPQGRWNSPLHF. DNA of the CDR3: TGTGCCAGCAGCAAACCACAGGGAAGGTGGAATTCACCCCTCCACTTT.

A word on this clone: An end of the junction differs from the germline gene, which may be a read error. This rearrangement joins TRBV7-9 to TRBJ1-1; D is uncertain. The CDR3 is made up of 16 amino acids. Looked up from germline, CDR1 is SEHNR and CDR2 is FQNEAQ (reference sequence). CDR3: CSSSSTSPGGGTEAFF. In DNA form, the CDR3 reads TGTTCCAGCAGCTCGACTTCCCCTGGAGGTGGAACTGAAGCTTTCTTT.

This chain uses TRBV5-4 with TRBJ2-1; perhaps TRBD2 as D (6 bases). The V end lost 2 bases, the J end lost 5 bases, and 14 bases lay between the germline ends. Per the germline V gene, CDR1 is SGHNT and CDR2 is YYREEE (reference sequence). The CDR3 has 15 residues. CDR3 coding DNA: TGTGCCAGCAGCTTCCCCGGGACTCGTGACAATGAGCAGTTCTTC. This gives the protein CASSFPGTRDNEQFF.

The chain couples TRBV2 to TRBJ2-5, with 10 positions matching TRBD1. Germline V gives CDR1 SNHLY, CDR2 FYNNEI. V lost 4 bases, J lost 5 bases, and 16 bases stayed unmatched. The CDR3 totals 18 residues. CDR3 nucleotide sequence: TGTGCCAGCAGTGTCTTCGGATCGAACCGGGGACAGGGGGAGACCCAGTACTTC. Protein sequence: CASSVFGSNRGQGETQYF.

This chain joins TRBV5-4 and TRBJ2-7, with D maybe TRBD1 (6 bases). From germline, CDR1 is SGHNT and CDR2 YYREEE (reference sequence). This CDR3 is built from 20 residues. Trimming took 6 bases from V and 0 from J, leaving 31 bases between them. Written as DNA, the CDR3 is TGTGCCAGCACCCTCCCAAGGGGGAAGATGGTAGGACTTAGCTCCTACGAGCAGTACTTC. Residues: CASTLPRGKMVGLSSYEQYF.

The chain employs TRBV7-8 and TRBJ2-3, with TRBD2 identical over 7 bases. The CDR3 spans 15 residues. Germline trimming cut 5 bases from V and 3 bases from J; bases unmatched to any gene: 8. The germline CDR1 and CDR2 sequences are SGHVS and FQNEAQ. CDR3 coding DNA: TGTGCCAGCAGCCCCACTAGCGTGGGGACAGATACGCAGTATTTT. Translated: CASSPTSVGTDTQYF.

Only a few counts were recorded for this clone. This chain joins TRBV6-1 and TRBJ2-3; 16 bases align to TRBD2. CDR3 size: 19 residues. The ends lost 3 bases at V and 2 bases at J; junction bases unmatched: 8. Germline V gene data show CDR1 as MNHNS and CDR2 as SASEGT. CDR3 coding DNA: TGTGCCAGCAGTGAGGGGGGACTAGCGGGAGGGGGGCACACAGATACGCAGTATTTT. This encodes CASSEGGLAGGGHTDTQYF.